This T cell receptor beta chain was sequenced during a study of T cell changes during pregnancy in multiple sclerosis. This CDR3 has 17 residues. Germline lookup yields CDR1 MGHRA and CDR2 YSYEKL. The junction had 13 bases not matched to a gene; V was cut back by 4 bases and J by 5 bases. This table comes from immunoSEQ multiplex PCR, and its TCRdb copy is limited to in-frame clones, with some not included. This table holds 40,000 or so clones, approximately 91% found once. The sample here was CD8+ T cells from peripheral blood mononuclear cells, taken after pregnancy. The TCR was taken from a female donor with multiple sclerosis, enrolled in a pregnancy study. V is TRBV4-1 and J is TRBJ2-1; TRBD2 agrees at 8 bases. The CDR3 nucleotides read TGCGCCAGCAGCCTTAGAAAAGACGGGGGGGCCCACAATGAGCAGTTCTTC. Amino acids: CASSLRKDGGAHNEQFF.